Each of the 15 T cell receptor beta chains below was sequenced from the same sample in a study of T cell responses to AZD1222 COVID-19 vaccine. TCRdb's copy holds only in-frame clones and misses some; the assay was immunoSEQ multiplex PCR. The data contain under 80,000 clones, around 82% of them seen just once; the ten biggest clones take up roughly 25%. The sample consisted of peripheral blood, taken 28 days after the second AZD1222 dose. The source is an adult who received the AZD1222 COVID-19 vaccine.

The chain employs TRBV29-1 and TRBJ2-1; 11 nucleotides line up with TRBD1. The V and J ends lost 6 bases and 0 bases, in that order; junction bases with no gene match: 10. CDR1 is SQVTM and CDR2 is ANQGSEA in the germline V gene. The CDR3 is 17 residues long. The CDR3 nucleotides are TGCAGCGTCGCCGGGACAGGGGGTGAGGGCTCCTACAATGAGCAGTTCTTC. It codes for CSVAGTGGEGSYNEQFF.

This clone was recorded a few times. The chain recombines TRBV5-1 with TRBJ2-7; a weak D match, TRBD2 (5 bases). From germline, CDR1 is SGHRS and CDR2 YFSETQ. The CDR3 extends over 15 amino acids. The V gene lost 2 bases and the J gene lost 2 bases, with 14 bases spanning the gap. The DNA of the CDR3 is TGCGCCAGCAGCTTTGGCCCGGACTCCACCTACGAGCAGTACTTC. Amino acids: CASSFGPDSTYEQYF.

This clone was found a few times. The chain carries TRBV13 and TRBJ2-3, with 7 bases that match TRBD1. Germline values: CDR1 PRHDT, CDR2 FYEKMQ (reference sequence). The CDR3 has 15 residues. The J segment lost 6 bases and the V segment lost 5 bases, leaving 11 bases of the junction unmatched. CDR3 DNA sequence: TGTGCCAGCAGCCCGTACAGGGGCGTAGATGATACGCAGTATTTT. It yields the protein CASSPYRGVDDTQYF.

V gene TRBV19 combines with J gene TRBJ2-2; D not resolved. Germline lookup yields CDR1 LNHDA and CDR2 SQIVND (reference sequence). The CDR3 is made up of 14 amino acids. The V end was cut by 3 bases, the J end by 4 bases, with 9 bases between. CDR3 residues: CASSIVRVTGELFF. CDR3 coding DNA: TGTGCCAGTAGTATCGTTAGGGTCACCGGGGAGCTGTTTTTT.

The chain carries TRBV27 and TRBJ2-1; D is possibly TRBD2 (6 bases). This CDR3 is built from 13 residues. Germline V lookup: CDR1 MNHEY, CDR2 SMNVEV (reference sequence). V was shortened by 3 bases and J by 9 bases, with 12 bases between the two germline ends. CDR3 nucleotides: TGTGCCAGCAGTTTTTGGAGGGCAGGTGAGCAGTTCTTC. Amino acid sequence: CASSFWRAGEQFF.

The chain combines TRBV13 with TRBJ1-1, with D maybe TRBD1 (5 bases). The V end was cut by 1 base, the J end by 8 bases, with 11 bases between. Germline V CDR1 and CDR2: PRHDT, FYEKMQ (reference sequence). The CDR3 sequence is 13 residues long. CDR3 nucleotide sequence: TGTGCCAGCAGCTTAGTCCCGAGGGGAGAAGCTTTCTTT. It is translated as CASSLVPRGEAFF. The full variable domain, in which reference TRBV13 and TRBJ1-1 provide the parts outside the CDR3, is AAGVIQSPRHLIKEKRETATLKCYPIPRHDTVYWYQQGPGQDPQFLISFYEKMQSDKGSIPDRFSAQQFSDYHSELNMSSLELGDSALYFCASSLVPRGEAFFGQGTRLTVV.

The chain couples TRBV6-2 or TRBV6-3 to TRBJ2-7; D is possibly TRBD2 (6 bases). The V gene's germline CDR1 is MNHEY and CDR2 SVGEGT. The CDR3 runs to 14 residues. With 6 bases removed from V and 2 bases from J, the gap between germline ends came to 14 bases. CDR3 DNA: TGTGCCAGCAGCAGCCCGGGACTTCCCTACGAGCAGTACTTC. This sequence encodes CASSSPGLPYEQYF.

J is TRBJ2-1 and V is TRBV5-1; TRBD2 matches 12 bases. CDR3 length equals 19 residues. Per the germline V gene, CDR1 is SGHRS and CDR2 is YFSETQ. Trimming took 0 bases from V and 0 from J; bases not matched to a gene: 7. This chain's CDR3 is CASSLAGTSGPSSYNEQFF. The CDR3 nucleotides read TGCGCCAGCAGCTTGGCCGGGACTAGCGGGCCAAGCTCCTACAATGAGCAGTTCTTC.

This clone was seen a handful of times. The CDR3 loop is CASRGRRGHGYTF. As DNA, the CDR3 is TGTGCCTCCCGGGGGAGGAGGGGGCATGGCTACACCTTC. The V call is TRBV30, the J call TRBJ1-2, with 7 bases that match TRBD1. V was pared by 7 bases and J by 6 bases, with 11 bases of the junction left unmatched. This CDR3 contains 13 residues. Germline V lookup: CDR1 GTSNPN, CDR2 SVGIG (reference sequence). Filled out from reference TRBV30 and TRBJ1-2, the complete variable domain reads SQTIHQWPATLVQPVGSPLSLECTVEGTSNPNLYWYRQAAGRGLQLLFYSVGIGQISSEVPQNLSASRPQDRQFILSSKKLLLSDSGFYLCASRGRRGHGYTFGSGTRLTVV.

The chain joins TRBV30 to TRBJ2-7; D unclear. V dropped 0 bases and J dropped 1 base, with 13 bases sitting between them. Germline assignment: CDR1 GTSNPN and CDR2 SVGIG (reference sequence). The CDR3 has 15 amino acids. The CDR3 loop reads CAWSVPGQISYEQYF. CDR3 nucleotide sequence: TGTGCCTGGAGTGTACCTGGGCAGATTTCCTACGAGCAGTACTTC.

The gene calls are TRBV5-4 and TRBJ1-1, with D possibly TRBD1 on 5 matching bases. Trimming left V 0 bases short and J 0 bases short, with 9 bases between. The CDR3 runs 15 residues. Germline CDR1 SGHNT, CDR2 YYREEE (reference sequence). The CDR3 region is CASSLEGLMNTEAFF. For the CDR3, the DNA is TGTGCCAGCAGCTTGGAGGGACTTATGAACACTGAAGCTTTCTTT.

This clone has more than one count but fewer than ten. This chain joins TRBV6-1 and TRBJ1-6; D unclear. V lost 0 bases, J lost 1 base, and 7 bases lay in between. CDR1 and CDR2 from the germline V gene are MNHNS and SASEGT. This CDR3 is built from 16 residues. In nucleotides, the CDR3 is TGTGCCAGCAGTGAAGCGGGTATATCCTATAATTCACCCCTCCACTTT. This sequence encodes CASSEAGISYNSPLHF.

CDR3 sequence reads: CAWRGDKTEAFF. CDR3 sequence (DNA): TGTGCCTGGAGGGGCGACAAGACTGAAGCTTTCTTT. The J gene is TRBJ1-1, the V gene TRBV30; D unclear. Germline-derived CDR1 and CDR2 are GTSNPN and SVGIG (reference sequence). The CDR3 has 12 amino acids. Trimming shortened V by 3 bases and J by 5 bases, and 10 bases separated the two germline ends. Combining the CDR3 with reference TRBV30 and TRBJ1-1 gives the whole variable domain SQTIHQWPATLVQPVGSPLSLECTVEGTSNPNLYWYRQAAGRGLQLLFYSVGIGQISSEVPQNLSASRPQDRQFILSSKKLLLSDSGFYLCAWRGDKTEAFFGQGTRLTVV.

The CDR3 region is CASSLRGTSSYEQYF. CDR3 sequence (DNA): TGTGCCAGCAGTTTACGAGGGACAAGCTCCTACGAGCAGTACTTC. The V call is TRBV28, the J call TRBJ2-7; a weak D match, TRBD1 (6 bases). Trimming left V 2 bases short and J 0 bases short, with 11 bases between. The CDR3 has 15 residues. CDR1 and CDR2 (germline): MDHEN, SYDVKM.

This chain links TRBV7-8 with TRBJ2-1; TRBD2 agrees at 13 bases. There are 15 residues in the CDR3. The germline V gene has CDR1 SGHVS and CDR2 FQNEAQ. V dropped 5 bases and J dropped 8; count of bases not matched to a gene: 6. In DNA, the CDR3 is TGTGCCAGCAGCCTACTAGCGGGAGGGCCGGATGAGCAGTTCTTC. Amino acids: CASSLLAGGPDEQFF.